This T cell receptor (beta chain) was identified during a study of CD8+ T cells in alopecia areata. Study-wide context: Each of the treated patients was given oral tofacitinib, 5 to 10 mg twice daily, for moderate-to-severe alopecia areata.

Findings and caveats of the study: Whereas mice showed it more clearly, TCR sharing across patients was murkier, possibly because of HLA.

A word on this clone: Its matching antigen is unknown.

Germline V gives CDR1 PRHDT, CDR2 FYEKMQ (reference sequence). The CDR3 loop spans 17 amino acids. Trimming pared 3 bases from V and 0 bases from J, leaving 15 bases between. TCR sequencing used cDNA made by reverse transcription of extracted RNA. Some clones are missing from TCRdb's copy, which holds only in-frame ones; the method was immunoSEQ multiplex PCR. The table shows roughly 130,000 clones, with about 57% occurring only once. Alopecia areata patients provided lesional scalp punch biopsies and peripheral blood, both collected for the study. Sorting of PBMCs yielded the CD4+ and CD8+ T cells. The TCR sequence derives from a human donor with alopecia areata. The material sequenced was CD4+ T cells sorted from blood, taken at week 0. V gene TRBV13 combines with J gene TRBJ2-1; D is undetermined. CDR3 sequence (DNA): TGTGCCAGCAGCTTCATCGGCGGAGTAAGCTCCTACAATGAGCAGTTCTTC. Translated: CASSFIGGVSSYNEQFF. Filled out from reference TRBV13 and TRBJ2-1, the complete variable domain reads AAGVIQSPRHLIKEKRETATLKCYPIPRHDTVYWYQQGPGQDPQFLISFYEKMQSDKGSIPDRFSAQQFSDYHSELNMSSLELGDSALYFCASSFIGGVSSYNEQFFGPGTRLTVL.